This T cell receptor beta chain was observed in a study of shared clonotypes between healthy human individuals. For the study at large: Three plates were used per donor for CD4 naive, three for CD4 memory, two for CD8 naive and one for CD8 memory.

Splitting of each subset's genomic DNA was done evenly across several immunoSEQ plates. Profiled with immunoSEQ multiplex PCR; TCRdb holds only in-frame clones, not every one. This sample has more than 2 million clones, with over 85% found just once. As defined, naive CD8 cells were CD45RO-negative and positively selected for CCR7, with terminally differentiated effector memory CD45RA+ cells excluded. With regard to this clone: Mismatch with germline at one junction end may stem from a read error.

This CDR3 has 15 amino acids. Germline V lookup: CDR1 SNHLY, CDR2 FYNNEI. This clonotype was obtained from a man younger than 30 in good health. Some clones in this sample may be carry-over from other donors' samples. The chain combines TRBV2 with TRBJ1-1; 7 nucleotides line up with TRBD1. Sequencing was performed on naive CD8+ T cells from PBMCs. As DNA, the CDR3 is TGTGCCAGAAGTGCCGCCGGGACAGTGAACACTGAAGCTTTCTTT. This gives the protein CARSAAGTVNTEAFF.